A single TCR beta chain is shown here with its context. The antigen is undetermined. These data come from a study of untreated major depressive disorder. Study conclusions and caveats: CD4+ T cells from depressed patients used TRBV05-01 (Vbeta 5.1) more often than controls. In every subject, the five largest TRBV05-01 clones were private. Sequencing comparisons covered only three preselected Vbeta families.

The table came from immunoSEQ multiplex PCR; TCRdb's copy has only in-frame clones and leaves some out. Here the sample spans under 20,000 clones, more than 85% being singletons. The CDR3 sequence is 12 residues long. V lost 4 bases to trimming and J lost 8 bases, with 12 bases between them. CDR1 and CDR2 (germline): SGHRS, YFSETQ. Sequenced input: CD4+ T cells from PBMCs. The chain couples TRBV5-1 to TRBJ1-2; D is uncertain. This clonotype was sampled from a woman between 40 and 50 years old with major depressive disorder. The CDR3 bases are TGCGCCAGCAGCACTCCCGCAAGGGGCTACACCTTC. Translation: CASSTPARGYTF.